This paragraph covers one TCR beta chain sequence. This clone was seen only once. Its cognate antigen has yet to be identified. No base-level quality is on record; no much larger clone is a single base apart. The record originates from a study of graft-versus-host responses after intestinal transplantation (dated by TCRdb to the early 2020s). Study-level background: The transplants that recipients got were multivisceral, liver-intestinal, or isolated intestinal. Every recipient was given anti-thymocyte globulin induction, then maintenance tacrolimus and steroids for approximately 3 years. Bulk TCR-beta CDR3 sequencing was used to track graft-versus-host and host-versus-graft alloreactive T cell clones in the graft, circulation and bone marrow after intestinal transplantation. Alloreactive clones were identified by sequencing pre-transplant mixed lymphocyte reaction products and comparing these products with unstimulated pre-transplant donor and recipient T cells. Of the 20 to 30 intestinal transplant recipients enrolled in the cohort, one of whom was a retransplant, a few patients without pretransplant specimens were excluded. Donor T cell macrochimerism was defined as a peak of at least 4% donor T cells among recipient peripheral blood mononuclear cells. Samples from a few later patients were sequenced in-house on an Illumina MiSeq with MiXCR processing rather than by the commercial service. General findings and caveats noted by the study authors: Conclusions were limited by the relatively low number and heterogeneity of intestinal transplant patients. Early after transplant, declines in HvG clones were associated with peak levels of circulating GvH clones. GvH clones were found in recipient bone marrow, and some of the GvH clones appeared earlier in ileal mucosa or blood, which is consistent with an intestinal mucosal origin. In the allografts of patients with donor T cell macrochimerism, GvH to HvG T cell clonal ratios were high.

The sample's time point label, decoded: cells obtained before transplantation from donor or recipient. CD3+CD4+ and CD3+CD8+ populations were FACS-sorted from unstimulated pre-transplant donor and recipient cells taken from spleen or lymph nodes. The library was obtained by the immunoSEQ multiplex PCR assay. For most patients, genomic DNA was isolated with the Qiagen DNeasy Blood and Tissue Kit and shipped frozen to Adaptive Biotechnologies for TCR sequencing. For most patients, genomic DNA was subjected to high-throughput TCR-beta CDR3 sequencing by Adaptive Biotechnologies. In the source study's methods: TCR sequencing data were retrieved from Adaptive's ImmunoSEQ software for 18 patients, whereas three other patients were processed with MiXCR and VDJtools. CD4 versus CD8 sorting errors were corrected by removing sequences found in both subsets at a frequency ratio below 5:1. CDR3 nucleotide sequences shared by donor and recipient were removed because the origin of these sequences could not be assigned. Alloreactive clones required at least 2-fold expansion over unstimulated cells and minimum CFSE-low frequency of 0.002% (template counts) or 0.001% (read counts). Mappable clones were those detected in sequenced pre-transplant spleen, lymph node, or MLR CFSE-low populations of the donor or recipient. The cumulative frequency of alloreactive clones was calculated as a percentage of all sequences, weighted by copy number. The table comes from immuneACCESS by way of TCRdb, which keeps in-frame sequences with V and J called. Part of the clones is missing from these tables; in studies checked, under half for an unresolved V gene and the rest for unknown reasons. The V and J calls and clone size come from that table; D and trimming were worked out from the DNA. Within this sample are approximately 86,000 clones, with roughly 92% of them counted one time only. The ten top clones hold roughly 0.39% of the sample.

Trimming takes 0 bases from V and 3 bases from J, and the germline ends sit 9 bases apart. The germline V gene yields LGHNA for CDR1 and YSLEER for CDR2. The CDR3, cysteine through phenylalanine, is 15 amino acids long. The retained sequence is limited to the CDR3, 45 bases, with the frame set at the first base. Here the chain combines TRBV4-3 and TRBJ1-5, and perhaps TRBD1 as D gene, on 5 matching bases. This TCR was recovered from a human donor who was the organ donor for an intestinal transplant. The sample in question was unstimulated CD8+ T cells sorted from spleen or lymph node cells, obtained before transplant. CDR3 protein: CASSQDTGYNQPQHF. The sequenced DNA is TGCGCCAGCAGCCAAGATACAGGATACAATCAGCCCCAGCATTTT.